This passage covers 13 T cell receptor beta chains from one sample sequenced in a study of HIV-infected patients and healthy controls. Around 450 ng RNA was reverse transcribed with alpha and beta constant-region primers. Using multiplexing indices, alpha and beta chain libraries were generated apart by chain-specific third strand synthesis. MiXCR, applied by TCRdb to the 5' RACE reads, yields one record per CDR3 protein. The sample consists of approximately 22,000 distinct CDR3 sequences, under 9% of them appearing once. All unsorted peripheral T cells were captured because whole blood was used without fractionation. Sequenced material: blood. The receptors stem from an adult in good health.

This clonotype qualifies as medium-sized. The V and J genes are TRBV6-4 and TRBJ1-1; D uncertain. V was trimmed by 4 bases and J by 9 bases, leaving 12 bases between them. Germline V gene data show CDR1 as MRHNA and CDR2 as SNTAGT. The CDR3 consists of 12 residues. DNA for the CDR3: TGTGCCAGCAGTGCCTCCGGGGAAAAAGCTTTCTTT. As protein: CASSASGEKAFF.

The chain has TRBV3-1 and TRBJ2-5; D is undetermined. Per germline, CDR1 LGHDT and CDR2 YNNKEL (reference sequence). V lost 1 base and J lost 5, with 8 bases in between. There are 13 residues in the CDR3. The CDR3 protein is CASSQGLWETQYF. CDR3 sequence (DNA): TGTGCCAGCAGCCAAGGTCTATGGGAGACCCAGTACTTC.

This clonotype has at least ten counts. The chain combines TRBV6-1 with TRBJ1-6; tentative D call: TRBD1 (5 bases). CDR1 is MNHNS and CDR2 is SASEGT in the germline V gene. The germline V and J ends were trimmed by 1 base and 7 bases, with 5 bases remaining between them. The CDR3 is 13 amino acids. In nucleotides, the CDR3 is TGTGCCAGCAGTGAAGAGGGGAATTCACCCCTCCACTTT. Translating it yields CASSEEGNSPLHF.

The CDR3 DNA follows: TGTGCCAGCAGTTTAGGACAGGGGTACACAGATACGCAGTATTTT. Protein product: CASSLGQGYTDTQYF. The chain recombines TRBV12-3 or TRBV12-4 with TRBJ2-3, with TRBD1 identical over 8 bases. The CDR3 consists of 15 residues. Losses at the gene ends were 1 base for V and 2 bases for J; bases not matched to a gene: 2.

This clonotype has only a few counts. The gene calls are TRBV30 and TRBJ1-1; D unclear. The V end lost 2 bases, the J end lost 3 bases, and 10 bases lay between the germline ends. The CDR3 consists of 13 residues. Germline V CDR1 and CDR2: GTSNPN, SVGIG (reference sequence). CDR3 sequence (DNA): TGTGCCTGGAGTCCTACTACGGACACTGAAGCTTTCTTT. It is translated as CAWSPTTDTEAFF.

The CDR3 DNA follows: TGTGCCAGTAGCTCGATCCCGGGACAGGCCCTCACAGATACGCAGTATTTT. It yields the protein CASSSIPGQALTDTQYF. J is TRBJ2-3 and V is TRBV19, with 8 bases identical to TRBD1. The CDR3 sequence is 17 residues long. Germline loops: CDR1 LNHDA, CDR2 SQIVND (reference sequence). Trimming took 6 bases from V and 2 from J; bases not matched to a gene: 13.

This clonotype was detected many times. The rearrangement links TRBV7-9 to TRBJ2-5; D perhaps matches TRBD1 (5 bases). V was pared by 5 bases and J by 2 bases, with 12 bases between. Germline-derived CDR1 and CDR2 are SEHNR and FQNEAQ (reference sequence). This CDR3 region has 14 residues. This chain's CDR3 is CASSRPRQQETQYF. CDR3 coding DNA: TGTGCCAGCAGCCGACCTCGACAGCAAGAGACCCAGTACTTC.

This clonotype was detected ten times or more. In nucleotides, the CDR3 is TGTGCCAGCAGCTTAGAGGGACAGGCTATGGGCTACACCTTC. This gives the protein CASSLEGQAMGYTF. The chain links TRBV7-2 to TRBJ1-2; 8 nucleotides agree with TRBD1. From germline, CDR1 is SGHTA and CDR2 FQGNSA. The V and J ends lost 1 base and 8 bases, in that order; junction bases with no gene match: 6. This CDR3 comprises 14 residues. The full variable domain, its missing parts supplied by reference TRBV7-2 and TRBJ1-2, is GAGVSQSPSNKVTEKGKDVELRCDPISGHTALYWYRQSLGQGLEFLIYFQGNSAPDKSGLPSDRFSAERTGGSVSTLTIQRTQQEDSAVYLCASSLEGQAMGYTFGSGTRLTVV.

In its sample, this clonotype was seen many times. The chain joins TRBV7-9 to TRBJ2-5; D is perhaps TRBD2 (6 bases). This CDR3 comprises 14 residues. The germline CDR1 and CDR2 sequences are SEHNR and FQNEAQ (reference sequence). V was cut by 5 bases and J by 9 bases, with 19 bases left in between. The CDR3 DNA follows: TGTGCCAGCAGCCCACAGGCGTCGAGGGAGGCCCAGTACTTC. It yields the protein CASSPQASREAQYF.

This clonotype has at least ten counts. The chain has TRBV3-1 and TRBJ2-5; 10 bases fit TRBD1. Trimming cost V 3 bases and J 4 bases; bases outside gene matches: 2. The germline CDR1 and CDR2 sequences are LGHDT and YNNKEL (reference sequence). The CDR3 contains 14 residues. The CDR3 loop is CASSQGTGAETQYF. CDR3 nucleotides: TGTGCCAGCAGCCAGGGGACAGGGGCAGAGACCCAGTACTTC.

There are many counts of this clonotype. V gene TRBV2 combines with J gene TRBJ2-2; TRBD2 matches at 9 bases. Trimming removed 6 bases from V and 3 bases from J; junction bases left unmatched: 14. There are 18 residues in the CDR3. Per germline, CDR1 SNHLY and CDR2 FYNNEI. CDR3 bases: TGTGCCAGCAGGCGTGCCTTTGCGGGGGGGCGGTACACCGGGGAGCTGTTTTTT. Encoded protein: CASRRAFAGGRYTGELFF.

The chain combines TRBV4-3 with TRBJ2-2; weak D call: TRBD1 (5 bases). The CDR3 totals 15 residues. Looked up from germline, CDR1 is LGHNA and CDR2 is YSLEER. V shed 1 base and J shed 0 bases, with 6 bases lying between them. CDR3 protein: CASSQGGSNTGELFF. The CDR3 DNA reads as TGCGCCAGCAGCCAAGGGGGCTCGAACACCGGGGAGCTGTTTTTT.

This clonotype has at least ten counts. The CDR3 region is CASSFEWGGQETQYF. The CDR3 nucleotides are TGTGCCAGCAGCTTCGAATGGGGTGGGCAAGAGACCCAGTACTTC. This rearrangement joins TRBV7-2 to TRBJ2-5; D remains ambiguous. The CDR3 covers 15 residues. Germline lookup yields CDR1 SGHTA and CDR2 FQGNSA. Deletions cut 3 bases from V and 2 bases from J, with 13 bases between.